This T cell receptor (beta chain) appears in the sequencing data of a study of CD8+ T cells in alopecia areata. Extracted RNA was reverse transcribed into cDNA, the sequencing template. Sequencing was performed with immunoSEQ multiplex PCR; in TCRdb, only in-frame clones are kept and a portion is missing. The sample has about 200,000 clones, about 53% seen once. V was pared by 4 bases and J by 4 bases, with 13 bases between. The V gene's germline CDR1 is SQVTM and CDR2 ANQGSEA. The CDR3 totals 13 residues. The receptor comes from a human donor with alopecia areata. Sequenced here: CD4+ T cells sorted from blood, sampled at week 0. This rearrangement joins TRBV29-1 to TRBJ2-5; maybe TRBD1 (6 bases). The CDR3 DNA is TGCAGCGTTGGAGGACAGATCGGAGAGACCCAGTACTTC. Translating gives CSVGGQIGETQYF. Full variable domain (rest looked up from reference TRBV29-1 and TRBJ2-5): SAVISQKPSRDICQRGTSLTIQCQVDSQVTMMFWYRQQPGQSLTLIATANQGSEATYESGFVIDKFPISRPNLTFSTLTVSNMSPEDSSIYLCSVGGQIGETQYFGPGTRLLVL.